The 22 T cell receptor beta chains below all came from one sample that was sequenced in a study of blood T cell repertoires in COVID-19. TCRdb's copy holds only in-frame clones and misses some; the assay was immunoSEQ multiplex PCR. Counted here are about 130,000 clones, around 79% occurring once; the ten biggest clones make up 5%. Sequencing was carried out using peripheral blood. These receptors were taken from a woman between 65 and 79 years old with COVID-19, enrolled during active disease.

This sequence joins TRBV19 and TRBJ1-2; 10 bases line up with TRBD1. J was trimmed by 4 bases and V by 6 bases; bases with no gene match: 8. The germline gives CDR1 LNHDA, CDR2 SQIVND (reference sequence). CDR3 size: 15 residues. The CDR3: CASRPGQGFIYGYTF. In DNA, the CDR3 is TGTGCCAGTAGGCCGGGACAGGGGTTTATCTATGGCTACACCTTC.

The rearrangement links TRBV4-3 to TRBJ1-2; D is possibly TRBD1 (5 bases). This CDR3 is 18 amino acids long. Trimming shortened V by 4 bases and J by 3 bases, and 24 bases separated the two germline ends. Germline values: CDR1 LGHNA, CDR2 YSLEER. CDR3 nucleotides: TGCGCCAGCAGCCTAAATGTAGCCGGCGGGGTCAGGGACTATGGCTACACCTTC. Amino acid sequence: CASSLNVAGGVRDYGYTF.

The chain recombines TRBV5-6 with TRBJ2-3; a possible D gene is TRBD2 (5 bases). CDR1 and CDR2 (germline): SGHDT, YYEEEE. V dropped 3 bases and J dropped 4 bases, with 18 bases sitting between them. This CDR3 is 16 amino acids long. Here the CDR3 reads CASSSGSGLRADTQYF. The CDR3 bases are TGTGCCAGCAGCTCGGGGTCGGGCCTGAGGGCAGATACGCAGTATTTT.

The chain recombines TRBV5-1 with TRBJ2-3; D may be TRBD2 (5 bases). V dropped 3 bases and J dropped 4 bases, with 21 bases sitting between them. In germline, CDR1 is SGHRS, CDR2 YFSETQ. The CDR3 is 17 residues long. CDR3 nucleotides: TGCGCCAGCAGCTCCGAGGGTGGGTCTCCGCGGGCAGATACGCAGTATTTT. The encoded protein is CASSSEGGSPRADTQYF.

The chain carries TRBV19 and TRBJ2-5; D is undetermined. Germline V lookup: CDR1 LNHDA, CDR2 SQIVND (reference sequence). This CDR3 is built from 12 residues. The V and J ends lost 0 bases and 5 bases respectively, with 4 bases between them. The CDR3 protein is CASSIDHETQYF. The DNA of the CDR3 is TGTGCCAGTAGTATAGATCATGAGACCCAGTACTTC. Drawing the rest from reference TRBV19 and TRBJ2-5, the complete variable domain is DGGITQSPKYLFRKEGQNVTLSCEQNLNHDAMYWYRQDPGQGLRLIYYSQIVNDFQKGDIAEGYSVSREKKESFPLTVTSAQKNPTAFYLCASSIDHETQYFGPGTRLLVL.

V usage is TRBV7-9 and J usage is TRBJ1-4, with a possible D match to TRBD1 (5 bases). Trimming cost V 3 bases and J 4 bases, with 9 bases left between them. The CDR3 has 14 residues. The germline CDR1 and CDR2 sequences are SEHNR and FQNEAQ (reference sequence). As DNA, the CDR3 is TGTGCCAGCAGCTTCCGGGGGTTTAATGAAAAACTGTTTTTT. It encodes CASSFRGFNEKLFF.

The chain carries TRBV6-4 and TRBJ2-5, with 11 bases aligning to TRBD2. In germline, CDR1 is MRHNA, CDR2 SNTAGT. CDR3 length equals 15 residues. J was trimmed by 7 bases and V by 6 bases; bases with no gene match: 10. CDR3 amino acids: CASSDSPGTSGTQYF. In nucleotides, the CDR3 is TGTGCCAGCAGCGACAGTCCCGGGACTAGCGGGACCCAGTACTTC.

The rearrangement joins TRBV7-8 to TRBJ1-5; D is unclear. CDR1 and CDR2 from the germline V gene are SGHVS and FQNEAQ. This CDR3 contains 15 residues. Trimming shortened V by 2 bases and J by 6 bases, and 14 bases separated the two germline ends. The DNA for the CDR3 is TGTGCCAGCAGCTTAAGTGGGCGAGGAGGTCAGCCCCAGCATTTT. Protein: CASSLSGRGGQPQHF.

In nucleotides, the CDR3 is TGTGCCAGCAGACGGACAGGAACCACAGATACGCAGTATTTT. It codes for CASRRTGTTDTQYF. The chain employs TRBV6-5 and TRBJ2-3; TRBD1 matches 7 bases. The CDR3 has 14 amino acids. Trimming removed 6 bases from V and 2 bases from J; junction bases left unmatched: 5. Germline loops: CDR1 MNHEY, CDR2 SVGAGI.

The chain joins TRBV6-5 to TRBJ1-2, with TRBD1 identical over 8 bases. The CDR3 is 14 amino acids. After removal of 6 bases from V and 6 bases from J, the junction contained 9 bases not matched to a gene. From germline, CDR1 is MNHEY and CDR2 SVGAGI. Written as DNA, the CDR3 is TGTGCCAGCAGGACCACAGGGGGTTCGGATGGCTACACCTTC. Translating it yields CASRTTGGSDGYTF.

In this sample, this clone turned up a few times. This chain joins TRBV5-6 and TRBJ1-2, with D possibly matching TRBD1 (6 bases). The CDR3 contains 14 residues. Germline V gene lookup returns CDR1 SGHDT and CDR2 YYEEEE. Trimming cost V 3 bases and J 5 bases, with 14 bases left between them. The CDR3 is CASSSQKGGYGYTF. CDR3 nucleotide sequence: TGTGCCAGCAGCTCGCAGAAAGGGGGATATGGCTACACCTTC.

This chain links TRBV19 with TRBJ1-3, with D unresolved. The CDR3 length is 15 residues. Deletions cut 3 bases from V and 0 bases from J, with 9 bases between. Germline V gives CDR1 LNHDA, CDR2 SQIVND (reference sequence). CDR3: CASSMGSTSGNTIYF. The CDR3 DNA sequence: TGTGCCAGTAGTATGGGGAGTACCTCTGGAAACACCATATATTTT.

The gene calls are TRBV12-3 or TRBV12-4 and TRBJ1-4; D is unclear. Trimming removed 6 bases at V and 7 bases at J, with 9 bases between. CDR3 length: 12 residues. The CDR3 coding sequence is TGTGCCAGCAGCTCCGGAGGTGAAAAACTGTTTTTT. Its protein product is CASSSGGEKLFF.

The CDR3 loop is CASNPQGTNSPLHF. The DNA for the CDR3 is TGTGCCAGCAACCCACAGGGTACCAATTCACCCCTCCACTTT. The chain recombines TRBV27 with TRBJ1-6, with D perhaps matching TRBD1 (6 bases). Looked up from germline, CDR1 is MNHEY and CDR2 is SMNVEV (reference sequence). The CDR3 consists of 14 residues. V shed 7 bases and J shed 7 bases, with 14 bases lying between them.

The CDR3 spells CASSLASGGATGELFF. The CDR3 DNA reads TGTGCCAGCAGCTTAGCTAGCGGGGGGGCCACCGGGGAGCTGTTTTTT. V gene TRBV7-6 combines with J gene TRBJ2-2; 11 nucleotides match TRBD2. Unmatched junction bases numbered 1, after V lost 0 bases and J lost 4 bases. This CDR3 has 16 residues. Germline V gene lookup returns CDR1 SGHVS and CDR2 FNYEAQ.

The rearrangement links TRBV5-4 to TRBJ2-1; 14 bases are shared with TRBD2. The J segment lost 9 bases and the V segment lost 4 bases, leaving 6 bases of the junction unmatched. The germline CDR1 and CDR2 sequences are SGHNT and YYREEE (reference sequence). CDR3 length: 15 residues. The CDR3 here is CASSVPGLAGAEQFF. The CDR3 DNA follows: TGTGCCAGCAGCGTGCCGGGACTAGCGGGGGCTGAGCAGTTCTTC.

CDR3 sequence reads: CSVEDLVGGYTF. Written as DNA, the CDR3 is TGCAGCGTTGAAGATCTGGTGGGCGGCTACACCTTC. The chain combines TRBV29-1 with TRBJ1-2; D gene unclear. This CDR3 region has 12 residues. The germline V gene has CDR1 SQVTM and CDR2 ANQGSEA. Trimming left V 0 bases short and J 8 bases short, with 10 bases between.

This clone was detected once. The J gene is TRBJ1-1, the V gene TRBV3-1 (or the pseudogene TRBV3-2); TRBD1 matches 11 bases. CDR3 length: 13 amino acids. The V and J ends lost 6 bases and 7 bases, in that order; junction bases with no gene match: 4. Per germline, CDR1 LGHDT and CDR2 YNNKEL (reference sequence). The CDR3 loop is CASRPGQGGEAFF. CDR3 in DNA: TGTGCCAGCAGACCGGGACAGGGGGGTGAAGCTTTCTTT.

J is TRBJ1-2 and V is TRBV5-1; 8 bases map to TRBD1. J was trimmed by 7 bases and V by 2 bases; bases with no gene match: 10. Germline-derived CDR1 and CDR2 are SGHRS and YFSETQ. The CDR3 totals 15 residues. CDR3 residues: CASSFSTGVGAGYTF. CDR3 DNA: TGCGCCAGCAGCTTCTCGACAGGGGTGGGCGCTGGCTACACCTTC.

In this sample, this clone turned up once. CDR3 sequence reads: CASSQGDGGTEAFF. The CDR3 nucleotides read TGCGCCAGCAGCCAGGGGGACGGGGGGACTGAAGCTTTCTTT. The chain carries TRBV4-1 and TRBJ1-1, with TRBD1 as a possible D gene (5 bases). The CDR3 is 14 amino acids. Germline assignment: CDR1 MGHRA and CDR2 YSYEKL. Trimming shortened V by 3 bases and J by 5 bases, and 13 bases separated the two germline ends.

This rearrangement joins TRBV27 to TRBJ1-1; D not certain. The CDR3 extends over 15 amino acids. V dropped 4 bases and J dropped 0 bases, with 12 bases sitting between them. Germline CDR1 reads MNHEY; CDR2 reads SMNVEV (reference sequence). The CDR3 nucleotides read TGTGCCAGCAGTTCCCCGACAAACATGAACACTGAAGCTTTCTTT. Amino acid sequence: CASSSPTNMNTEAFF.

This sequence joins TRBV11-2 and TRBJ2-5; perhaps TRBD2 as D (6 bases). This CDR3 contains 15 residues. Trimming removed 2 bases at V and 7 bases at J, with 17 bases between. CDR1 SGHAT and CDR2 FQNNGV come from the germline V gene. CDR3 nucleotides: TGTGCCAGCAGCTTAAGTGGGGGTCGGGGAGGGACCCAGTACTTC. Its protein is CASSLSGGRGGTQYF.